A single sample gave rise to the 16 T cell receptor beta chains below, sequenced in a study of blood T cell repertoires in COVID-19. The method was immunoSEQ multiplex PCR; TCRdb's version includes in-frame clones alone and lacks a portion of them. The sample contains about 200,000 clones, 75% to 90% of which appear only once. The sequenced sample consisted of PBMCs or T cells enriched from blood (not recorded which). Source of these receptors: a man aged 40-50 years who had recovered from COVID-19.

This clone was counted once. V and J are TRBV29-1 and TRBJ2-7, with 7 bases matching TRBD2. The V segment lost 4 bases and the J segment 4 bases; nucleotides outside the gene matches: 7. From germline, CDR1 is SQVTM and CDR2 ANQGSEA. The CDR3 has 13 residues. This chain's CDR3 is CSVVAGVGYEQYF. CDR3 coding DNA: TGCAGCGTTGTGGCGGGAGTCGGGTACGAGCAGTACTTC.

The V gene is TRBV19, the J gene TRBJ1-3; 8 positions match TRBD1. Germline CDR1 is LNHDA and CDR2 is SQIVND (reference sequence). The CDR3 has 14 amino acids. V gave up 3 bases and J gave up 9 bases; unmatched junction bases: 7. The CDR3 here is CASSMGTGGGTIYF. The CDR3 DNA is TGTGCCAGTAGTATGGGGACAGGCGGCGGCACCATATATTTT.

CDR3 nucleotides: TGTGCCAGTAGTATAGCCCGCTCTGGAAACACCATATATTTT. Protein: CASSIARSGNTIYF. The rearrangement uses TRBV19 and TRBJ1-3; no clear D gene. Germline V CDR1 and CDR2: LNHDA, SQIVND (reference sequence). The CDR3 length is 14 residues. V dropped 1 base and J dropped 0 bases, with 4 bases sitting between them.

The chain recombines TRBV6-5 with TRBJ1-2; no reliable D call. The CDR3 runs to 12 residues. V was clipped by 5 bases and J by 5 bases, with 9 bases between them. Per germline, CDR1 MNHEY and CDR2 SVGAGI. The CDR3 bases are TGTGCCAGCAGTAGTCGGGATTATGGCTACACCTTC. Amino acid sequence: CASSSRDYGYTF.

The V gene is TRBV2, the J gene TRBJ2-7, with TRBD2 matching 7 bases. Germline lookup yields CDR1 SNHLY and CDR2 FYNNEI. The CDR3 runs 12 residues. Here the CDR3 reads CAGGGARYEQYF. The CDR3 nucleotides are TGTGCGGGGGGGGGAGCACGGTACGAGCAGTACTTC. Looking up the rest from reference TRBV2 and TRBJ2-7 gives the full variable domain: EPEVTQTPSHQVTQMGQEVILRCVPISNHLYFYWYRQILGQKVEFLVSFYNNEISEKSEIFDDQFSVERPDGSNFTLKIRSTKLEDSAMYFCAGGGARYEQYFGPGTRLTVT.

CDR3: CASSLQGASGYTF. CDR3 coding DNA: TGTGCCAGCAGCCTCCAAGGGGCGAGTGGCTACACCTTC. The rearrangement joins TRBV5-6 to TRBJ1-2; D might be TRBD1 (5 bases). This CDR3 comprises 13 residues. V was trimmed by 4 bases and J by 7 bases, leaving 14 bases between them. Germline CDR1 SGHDT, CDR2 YYEEEE.

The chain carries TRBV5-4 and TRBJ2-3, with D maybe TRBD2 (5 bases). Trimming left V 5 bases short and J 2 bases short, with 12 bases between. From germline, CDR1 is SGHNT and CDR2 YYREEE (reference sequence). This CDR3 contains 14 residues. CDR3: CASRLTGLTDTQYF. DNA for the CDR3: TGTGCCAGCAGGCTTACCGGACTCACAGATACGCAGTATTTT.

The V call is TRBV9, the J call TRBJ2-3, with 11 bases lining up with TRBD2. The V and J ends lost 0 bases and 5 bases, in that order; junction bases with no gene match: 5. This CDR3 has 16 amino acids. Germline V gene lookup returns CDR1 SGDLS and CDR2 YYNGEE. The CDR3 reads CASSVVTSGSIDTQYF. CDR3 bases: TGTGCCAGCAGCGTAGTCACTAGCGGGAGTATAGATACGCAGTATTTT.

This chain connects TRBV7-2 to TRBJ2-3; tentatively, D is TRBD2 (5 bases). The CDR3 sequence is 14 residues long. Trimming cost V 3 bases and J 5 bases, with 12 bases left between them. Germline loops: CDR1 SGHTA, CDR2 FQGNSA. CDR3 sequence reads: CASSLHLGRDTQYF. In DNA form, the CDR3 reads TGTGCCAGCAGCTTGCATTTAGGGAGAGATACGCAGTATTTT.

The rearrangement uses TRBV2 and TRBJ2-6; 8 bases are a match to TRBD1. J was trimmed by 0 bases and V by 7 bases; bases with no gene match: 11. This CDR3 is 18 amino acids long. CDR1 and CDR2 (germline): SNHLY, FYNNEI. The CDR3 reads CASTIFGQGLSGANVLTF. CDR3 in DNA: TGTGCCAGCACGATATTCGGACAGGGCCTCTCTGGGGCCAACGTCCTGACTTTC.

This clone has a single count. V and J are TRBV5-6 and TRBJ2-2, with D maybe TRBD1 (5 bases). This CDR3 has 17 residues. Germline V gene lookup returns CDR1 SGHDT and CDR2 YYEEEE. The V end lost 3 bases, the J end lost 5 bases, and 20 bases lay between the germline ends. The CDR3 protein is CASSSNWGFGRTGELFF. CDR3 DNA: TGTGCCAGCAGCTCCAACTGGGGCTTCGGAAGGACCGGGGAGCTGTTTTTT. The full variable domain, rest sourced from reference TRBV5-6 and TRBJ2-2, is DAGVTQSPTHLIKTRGQQVTLRCSPKSGHDTVSWYQQALGQGPQFIFQYYEEEERQRGNFPDRFSGHQFPNYSSELNVNALLLGDSALYLCASSSNWGFGRTGELFFGEGSRLTVL.

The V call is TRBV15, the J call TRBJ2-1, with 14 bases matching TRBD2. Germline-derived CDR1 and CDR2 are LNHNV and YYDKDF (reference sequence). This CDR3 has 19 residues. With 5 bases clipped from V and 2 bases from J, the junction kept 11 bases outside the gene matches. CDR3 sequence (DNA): TGTGCCACCAGCGGAGGACAGGGGGGACTAGCGGGAGCCTACAATGAGCAGTTCTTC. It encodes CATSGGQGGLAGAYNEQFF.

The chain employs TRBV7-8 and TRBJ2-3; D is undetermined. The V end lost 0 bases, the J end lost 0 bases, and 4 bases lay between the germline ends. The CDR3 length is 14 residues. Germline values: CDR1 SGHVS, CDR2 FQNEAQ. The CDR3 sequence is CASSLAGSTDTQYF. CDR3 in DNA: TGTGCCAGCAGCTTAGCGGGCAGCACAGATACGCAGTATTTT.

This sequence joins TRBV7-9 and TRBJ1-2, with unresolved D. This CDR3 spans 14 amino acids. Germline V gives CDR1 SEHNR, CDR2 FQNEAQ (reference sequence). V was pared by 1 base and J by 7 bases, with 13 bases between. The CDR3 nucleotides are TGTGCCAGCAGCTTAGGGTTTAAAGAGGGTGGCTACACCTTC. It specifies CASSLGFKEGGYTF.

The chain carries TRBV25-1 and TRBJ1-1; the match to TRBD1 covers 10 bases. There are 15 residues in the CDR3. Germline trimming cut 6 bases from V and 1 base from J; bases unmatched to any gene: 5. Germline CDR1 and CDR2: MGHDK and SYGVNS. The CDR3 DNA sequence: TGTGCCAGCAGAAAGACAGGGGGCTGGAACACTGAAGCTTTCTTT. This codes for CASRKTGGWNTEAFF.

This CDR3 reads CASSKGPDRTASGIPLLNTDTQYF. CDR3 DNA: TGTGCCAGCAGCAAAGGACCGGACAGAACGGCTAGCGGGATCCCCCTACTGAACACAGATACGCAGTATTTT. The V call is TRBV21-1, the J call TRBJ2-3; the table's D call TRBD2 went unverified against the DNA. TRBV21-1 constitutes a pseudogene. This CDR3 has 24 residues.